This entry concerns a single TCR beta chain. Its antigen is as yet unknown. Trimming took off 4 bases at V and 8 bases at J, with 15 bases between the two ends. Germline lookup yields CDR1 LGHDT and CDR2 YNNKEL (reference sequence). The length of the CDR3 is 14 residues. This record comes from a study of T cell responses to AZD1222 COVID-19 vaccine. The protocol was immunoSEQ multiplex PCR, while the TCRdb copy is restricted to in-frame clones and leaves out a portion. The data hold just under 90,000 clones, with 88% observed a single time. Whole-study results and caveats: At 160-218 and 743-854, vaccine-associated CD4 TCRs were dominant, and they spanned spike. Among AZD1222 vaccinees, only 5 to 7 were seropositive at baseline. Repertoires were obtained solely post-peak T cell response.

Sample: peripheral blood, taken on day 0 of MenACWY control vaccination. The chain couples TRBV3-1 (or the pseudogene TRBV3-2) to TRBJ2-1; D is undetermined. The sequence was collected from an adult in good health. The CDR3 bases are TGTGCCAGCAGCCTTTTGTCCCCTGGCGATGAGCAGTTCTTC. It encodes CASSLLSPGDEQFF.